A single sample gave rise to the 10 T cell receptor beta chains below, sequenced in a study of blood T cell repertoires in COVID-19 (dated by TCRdb to between 2020 and 2021). Library preparation was by the immunoSEQ multiplex PCR assay. What TCRdb holds here is the immuneACCESS table cut down to in-frame rearrangements. Part of the clones is not present; checked against another copy, under half of the missing clones reflect an unresolved V gene, and the others are unexplained. The sample table holds about 100,000 clones, of which around 83% were seen once. 2.5% to 3.5% of the sample rests with the top ten. The specimen sequenced was peripheral blood. These receptors originate from a woman aged 80 or over with active or convalescent COVID-19.

CDR3 sequence (DNA): TGTGCCAGCAGCTTACGGGATTCACCCCTCCACTTT. Protein product: CASSLRDSPLHF. This sequence joins TRBV11-2 and TRBJ1-6, with D unclear. CDR3 length: 12 amino acids. The germline V gene has CDR1 SGHAT and CDR2 FQNNGV. Trimming removed 2 bases from V and 8 bases from J, with 4 bases in between. The full variable domain, rest sourced from reference TRBV11-2 and TRBJ1-6, is EAGVAQSPRYKIIEKRQSVAFWCNPISGHATLYWYQQILGQGPKLLIQFQNNGVVDDSQLPKDRFSAERLKGVDSTLKIQPAKLEDSAVYLCASSLRDSPLHFGNGTRLTVT.

This chain links TRBV6-2 or TRBV6-3 with TRBJ1-2; 8 bases match TRBD1. Germline CDR1 and CDR2: MNHEY and SVGEGT. Unmatched junction bases numbered 11, after V lost 4 bases and J lost 4 bases. CDR3 length: 16 amino acids. Here the CDR3 DNA reads TGTGCCAGCAGTTCCGTCGACAGGGGTAGTTTCTATGGCTACACCTTC. This encodes CASSSVDRGSFYGYTF.

The chain links TRBV7-3 to TRBJ1-1; D might be TRBD1 (6 bases). CDR3 size: 14 residues. Trimming cost V 4 bases and J 4 bases, with 13 bases left between them. Germline CDR1 and CDR2: SGHTA and FQGTGA. The CDR3 DNA is TGTGCCAGCAGCTCCGATCCGACAGGCACTGAAGCTTTCTTT. Translation: CASSSDPTGTEAFF.

The CDR3 reads CASSLQGFNYGYTF. The CDR3 DNA follows: TGTGCCAGCAGCTTACAGGGTTTTAACTATGGCTACACCTTC. The V call is TRBV5-4, the J call TRBJ1-2, with D perhaps TRBD1 (6 bases). CDR1 is SGHNT, CDR2 YYREEE, per germline (reference sequence). Trimming took off 2 bases at V and 1 base at J, with 9 bases between the two ends. The CDR3 covers 14 residues.

This clone was seen once. The V call is TRBV27, the J call TRBJ1-2; tentative D call: TRBD1 (5 bases). The V end was cut by 5 bases, the J end by 0 bases, with 16 bases between. The CDR3 is made up of 16 amino acids. Per germline, CDR1 MNHEY and CDR2 SMNVEV (reference sequence). The CDR3 is CASSPSFKQANYGYTF. In DNA form, the CDR3 reads TGTGCCAGCAGTCCCTCCTTCAAACAGGCTAACTATGGCTACACCTTC.

The V and J genes are TRBV6-2 or TRBV6-3 and TRBJ1-5; 7 bases match TRBD1. After removal of 5 bases from V and 0 bases from J, the junction contained 7 bases not matched to a gene. Germline CDR1 is MNHEY and CDR2 is SVGEGT. The CDR3 is 16 residues long. The CDR3 nucleotides read TGTGCCAGCAGTCGCGGGACAGAGGTTAGCAATCAGCCCCAGCATTTT. As protein: CASSRGTEVSNQPQHF.

The chain couples TRBV19 to TRBJ1-3; 7 bases agree with TRBD1. The CDR3 totals 16 residues. The V and J ends lost 5 bases and 0 bases, in that order; junction bases with no gene match: 7. CDR1 and CDR2 from the germline V gene are LNHDA and SQIVND (reference sequence). The CDR3 sequence: CASSPPGQRSGNTIYF. CDR3 sequence (DNA): TGTGCCAGTAGTCCCCCGGGACAGCGCTCTGGAAACACCATATATTTT.

V usage is TRBV6-5 and J usage is TRBJ2-7; maybe TRBD2 (5 bases). The CDR3 is 13 residues long. V was pared by 7 bases and J by 0 bases, with 10 bases between. In germline, CDR1 is MNHEY, CDR2 SVGAGI. CDR3 DNA sequence: TGTGCCAGCACAGAACGGGGCTCCTACGAGCAGTACTTC. This encodes CASTERGSYEQYF.

The rearrangement links TRBV19 to TRBJ1-3, with a possible D match to TRBD1 (6 bases). The V gene lost 7 bases and the J gene lost 4 bases, with 14 bases spanning the gap. Germline V gives CDR1 LNHDA, CDR2 SQIVND (reference sequence). The CDR3 is 14 residues long. The CDR3: CASKAGARGNTIYF. As DNA, the CDR3 is TGTGCCAGTAAGGCAGGGGCAAGAGGAAACACCATATATTTT.

V is TRBV4-1 and J is TRBJ1-5, with D hard to call. Germline-derived CDR1 and CDR2 are MGHRA and YSYEKL. V lost 5 bases, J lost 2 bases, and 10 bases lay in between. CDR3 length: 14 residues. CDR3 DNA sequence: TGCGCCAGCAGCTCAACGGTTGGCAATCAGCCCCAGCATTTT. Residues: CASSSTVGNQPQHF.